This T cell receptor beta chain originates from a study of blood T cell repertoires in COVID-19. Trimming took 1 base from V and 5 from J; bases not matched to a gene: 7. The germline V gene has CDR1 SGHVS and CDR2 FQNEAQ. The CDR3 consists of 16 residues. Per the original methods: Reference gene primer amplification gave estimated nucleated cell counts. TCRdb's table, derived via immunoSEQ multiplex PCR, lists solely in-frame clones and lacks some. The DNA gave D and trimming, while V, J and clone size come from that table. This table has roughly 110,000 clones, more than 75% appearing once. The specimen was peripheral blood. The V call is TRBV7-8, the J call TRBJ2-1; TRBD2 aligns across 8 bases. The TCR originated in a man aged 35 to 55 with acute or convalescent COVID-19. The DNA of the CDR3 is TGTGCCAGCAGCTTAGATCAGCGGGGGACCCACAATGAGCAGTTCTTC. It codes for CASSLDQRGTHNEQFF.